This T cell receptor beta chain was profiled in a study of cytomegalovirus exposure and HLA in healthy donors. Regarding the study as a whole: Altogether, some 160 TCR beta chains were recorded as cytomegalovirus-associated. Earlier findings revealed that most TCR beta V segments proved productive either about 87% or about 30% of the time.

The PCR contained 60 Vbeta and 13 Jbeta primers. Profiled with immunoSEQ multiplex PCR; TCRdb holds only in-frame clones, not every one. The sample carries around 67,000 clones, 60% to 80% recorded once. The CDR3 sequence is 14 residues long. V was trimmed by 4 bases and J by 4 bases, leaving 14 bases between them. The germline CDR1 and CDR2 sequences are SGHNT and YYREEE (reference sequence). As concerns this clone: What it binds is not known.

Sampled while nominally healthy, donors likely had unrecorded immune exposures. V and J are TRBV5-4 and TRBJ1-1, with D possibly being TRBD1 (6 bases). This receptor was identified in a woman in her twenties or thirties in good health and CMV-seropositive. Sequencing was done on a sample of PBMCs. This CDR3 is CASSALQGGTEAFF. The CDR3 DNA follows: TGTGCCAGCAGCGCCTTACAGGGTGGCACTGAAGCTTTCTTT. The whole variable domain, filled in from reference TRBV5-4 and TRBJ1-1, reads ETGVTQSPTHLIKTRGQQVTLRCSSQSGHNTVSWYQQALGQGPQFIFQYYREEENGRGNFPPRFSGLQFPNYSSELNVNALELDDSALYLCASSALQGGTEAFFGQGTRLTVV.